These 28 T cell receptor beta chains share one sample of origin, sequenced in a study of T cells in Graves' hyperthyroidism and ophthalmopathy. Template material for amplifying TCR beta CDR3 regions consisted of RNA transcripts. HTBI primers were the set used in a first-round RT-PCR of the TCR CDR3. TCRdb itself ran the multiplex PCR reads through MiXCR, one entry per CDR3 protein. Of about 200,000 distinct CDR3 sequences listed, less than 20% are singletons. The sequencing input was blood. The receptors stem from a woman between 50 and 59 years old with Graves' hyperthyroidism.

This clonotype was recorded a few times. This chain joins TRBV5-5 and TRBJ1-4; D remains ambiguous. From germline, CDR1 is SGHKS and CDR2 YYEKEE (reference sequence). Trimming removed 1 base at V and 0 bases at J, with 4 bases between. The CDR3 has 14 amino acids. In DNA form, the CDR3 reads TGTGCCAGCAGCTTGACCTCAACTAATGAAAAACTGTTTTTT. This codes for CASSLTSTNEKLFF.

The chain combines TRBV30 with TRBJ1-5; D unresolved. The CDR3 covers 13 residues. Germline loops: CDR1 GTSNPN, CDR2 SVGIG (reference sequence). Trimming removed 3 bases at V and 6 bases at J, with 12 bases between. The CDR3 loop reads CAWRTKGSQPQHF. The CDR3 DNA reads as TGTGCCTGGAGAACAAAAGGGAGTCAGCCCCAGCATTTT.

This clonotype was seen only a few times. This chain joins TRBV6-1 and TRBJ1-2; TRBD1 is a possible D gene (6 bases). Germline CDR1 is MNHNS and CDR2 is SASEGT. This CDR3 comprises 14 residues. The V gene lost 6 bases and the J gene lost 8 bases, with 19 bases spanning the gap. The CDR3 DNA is TGTGCCAGCAGCCCTTCCCCAGGGGTTTGGGGCTACACCTTC. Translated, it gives CASSPSPGVWGYTF.

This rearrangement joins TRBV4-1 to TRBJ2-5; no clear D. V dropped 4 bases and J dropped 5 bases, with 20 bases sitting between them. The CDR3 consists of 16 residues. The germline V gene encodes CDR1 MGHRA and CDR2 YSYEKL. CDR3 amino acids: CASSPLSRKGLETQYF. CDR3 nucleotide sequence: TGCGCCAGCAGCCCCCTCTCGAGAAAGGGTTTGGAGACCCAGTACTTC.

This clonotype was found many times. CDR3 nucleotide sequence: TGTGCCAGCAGCCCAGGGGGGCCCCACTTTAGAGAGACCCAGTACTTC. Protein product: CASSPGGPHFRETQYF. The J gene is TRBJ2-5, the V gene TRBV27; D may be TRBD1 (7 bases). Germline values: CDR1 MNHEY, CDR2 SMNVEV (reference sequence). This CDR3 comprises 16 residues. The V gene lost 6 bases and the J gene lost 4 bases, with 21 bases spanning the gap.

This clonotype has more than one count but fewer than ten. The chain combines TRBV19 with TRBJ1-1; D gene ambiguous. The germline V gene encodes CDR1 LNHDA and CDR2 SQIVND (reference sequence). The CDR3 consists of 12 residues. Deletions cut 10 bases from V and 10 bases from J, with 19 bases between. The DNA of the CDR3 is TGTGCCACACACCAAGGGAGCAACGGAGCTTTCTTT. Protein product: CATHQGSNGAFF.

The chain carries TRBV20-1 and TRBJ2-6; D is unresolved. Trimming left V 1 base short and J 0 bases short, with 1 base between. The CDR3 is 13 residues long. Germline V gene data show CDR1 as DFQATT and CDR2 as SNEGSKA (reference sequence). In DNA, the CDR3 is TGCAGTGCTAGAGGCTCTGGGGCCAACGTCCTGACTTTC. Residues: CSARGSGANVLTF.

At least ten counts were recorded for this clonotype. In DNA, the CDR3 is TGTGCCAGCTCACCTAGCGGGAAGAACACCGGGGAGCTGTTTTTT. Amino acid sequence: CASSPSGKNTGELFF. The genes are TRBV18 and TRBJ2-2; 8 nucleotides line up with TRBD2. Germline V CDR1 and CDR2: KGHSH, LQKENI. The CDR3 is made up of 15 amino acids. The junction had 1 base not matched to a gene; V was cut back by 3 bases and J by 1 base.

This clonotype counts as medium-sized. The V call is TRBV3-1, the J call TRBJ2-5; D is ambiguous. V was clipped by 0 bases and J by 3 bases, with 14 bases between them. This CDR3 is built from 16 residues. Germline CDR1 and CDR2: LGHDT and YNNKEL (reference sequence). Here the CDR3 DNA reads TGTGCCAGCAGCCAAGAAATCGCGGAGATAAAAGAGACCCAGTACTTC. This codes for CASSQEIAEIKETQYF.

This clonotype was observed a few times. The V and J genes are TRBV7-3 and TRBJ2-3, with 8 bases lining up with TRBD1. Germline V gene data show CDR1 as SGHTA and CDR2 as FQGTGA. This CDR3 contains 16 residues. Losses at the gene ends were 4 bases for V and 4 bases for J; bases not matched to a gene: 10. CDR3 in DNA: TGTGCCAGCAGCTCCCCGGACAGGGATGGGCCAGATACGCAGTATTTT. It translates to CASSSPDRDGPDTQYF. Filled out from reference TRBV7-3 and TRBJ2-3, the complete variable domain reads GAGVSQTPSNKVTEKGKYVELRCDPISGHTALYWYRQSLGQGPEFLIYFQGTGAADDSGLPNDRFFAVRPEGSVSTLKIQRTERGDSAVYLCASSSPDRDGPDTQYFGPGTRLTVL.

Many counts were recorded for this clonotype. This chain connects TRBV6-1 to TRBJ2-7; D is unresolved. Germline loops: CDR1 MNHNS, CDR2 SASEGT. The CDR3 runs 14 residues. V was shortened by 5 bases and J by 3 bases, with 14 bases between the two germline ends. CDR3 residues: CASSRNGALYEQYF. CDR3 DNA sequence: TGTGCCAGCAGTCGCAACGGCGCGCTCTACGAGCAGTACTTC.

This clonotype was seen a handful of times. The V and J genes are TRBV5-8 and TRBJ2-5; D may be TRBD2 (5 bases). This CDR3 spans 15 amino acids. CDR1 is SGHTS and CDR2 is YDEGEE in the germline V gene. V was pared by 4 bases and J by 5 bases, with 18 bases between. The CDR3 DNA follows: TGTGCCAGCAGCCCGCGAGTGAGTGGGAGTGAGACCCAGTACTTC. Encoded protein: CASSPRVSGSETQYF.

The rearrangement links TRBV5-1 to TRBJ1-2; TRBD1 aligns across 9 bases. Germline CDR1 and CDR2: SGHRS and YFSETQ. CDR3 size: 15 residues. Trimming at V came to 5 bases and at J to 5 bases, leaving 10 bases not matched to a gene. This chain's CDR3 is CASRPPLTGGYGYTF. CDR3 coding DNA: TGCGCCAGCAGACCGCCCCTGACAGGGGGATATGGCTACACCTTC.

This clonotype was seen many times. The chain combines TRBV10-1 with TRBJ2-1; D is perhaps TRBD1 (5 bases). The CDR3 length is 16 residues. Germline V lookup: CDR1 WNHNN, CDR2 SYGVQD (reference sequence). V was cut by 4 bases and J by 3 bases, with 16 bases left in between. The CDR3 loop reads CASSALGLDDYNEQFF. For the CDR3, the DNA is TGCGCCAGCAGTGCCCTGGGGCTAGACGACTACAATGAGCAGTTCTTC.

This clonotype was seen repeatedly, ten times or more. The CDR3 protein is CASSYGRQVGNQPQHF. The CDR3 coding sequence is TGTGCCAGTAGTTACGGAAGACAAGTCGGCAATCAGCCCCAGCATTTT. V gene TRBV19 combines with J gene TRBJ1-5; D remains unclear. V was cut by 5 bases and J by 2 bases, with 16 bases left in between. The CDR3 has 16 residues. Germline CDR1 is LNHDA and CDR2 is SQIVND (reference sequence).

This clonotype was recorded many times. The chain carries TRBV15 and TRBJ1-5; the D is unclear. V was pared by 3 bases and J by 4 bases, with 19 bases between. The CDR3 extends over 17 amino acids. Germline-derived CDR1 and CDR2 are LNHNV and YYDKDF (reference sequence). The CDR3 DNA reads TGTGCCACCAGCAGGAGGGTCTCGGGGTCAGAGAATCAGCCCCAGCATTTT. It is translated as CATSRRVSGSENQPQHF. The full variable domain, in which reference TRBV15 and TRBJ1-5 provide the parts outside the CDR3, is DAMVIQNPRYQVTQFGKPVTLSCSQTLNHNVMYWYQQKSSQAPKLLFHYYDKDFNNEADTPDNFQSRRPNTSFCFLDIRSPGLGDTAMYLCATSRRVSGSENQPQHFGDGTRLSIL.

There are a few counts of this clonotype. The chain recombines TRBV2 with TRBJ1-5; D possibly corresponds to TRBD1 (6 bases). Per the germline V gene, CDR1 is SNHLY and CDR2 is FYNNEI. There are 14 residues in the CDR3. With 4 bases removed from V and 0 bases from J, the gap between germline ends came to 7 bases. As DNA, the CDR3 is TGTGCCAGCAGTGGGACAGCTAGCAATCAGCCCCAGCATTTT. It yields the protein CASSGTASNQPQHF.

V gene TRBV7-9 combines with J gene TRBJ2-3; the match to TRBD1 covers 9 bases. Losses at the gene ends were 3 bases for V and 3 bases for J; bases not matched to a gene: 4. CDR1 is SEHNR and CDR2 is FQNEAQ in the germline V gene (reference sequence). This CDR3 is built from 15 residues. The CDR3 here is CASSLDRGFTDTQYF. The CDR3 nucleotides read TGTGCCAGCAGCTTGGACAGGGGTTTTACAGATACGCAGTATTTT. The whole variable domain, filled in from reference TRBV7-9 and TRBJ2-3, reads DTGVSQNPRHKITKRGQNVTFRCDPISEHNRLYWYRQTLGQGPEFLTYFQNEAQLEKSRLLSDRFSAERPKGSFSTLEIQRTEQGDSAMYLCASSLDRGFTDTQYFGPGTRLTVL.

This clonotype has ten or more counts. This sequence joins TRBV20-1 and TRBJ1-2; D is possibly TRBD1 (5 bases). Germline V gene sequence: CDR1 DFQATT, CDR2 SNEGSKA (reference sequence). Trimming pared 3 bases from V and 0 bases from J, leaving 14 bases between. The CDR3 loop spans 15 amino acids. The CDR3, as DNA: TGCAGTGCTAGTTCCTCTATGACAGCTAACTATGGCTACACCTTC. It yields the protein CSASSSMTANYGYTF.

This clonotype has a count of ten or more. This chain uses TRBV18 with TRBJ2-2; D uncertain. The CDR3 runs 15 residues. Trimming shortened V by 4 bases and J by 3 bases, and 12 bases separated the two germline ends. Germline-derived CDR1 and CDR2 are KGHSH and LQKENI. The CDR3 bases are TGTGCCAGCTCACTTGTCCTTACAGACACCGGGGAGCTGTTTTTT. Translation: CASSLVLTDTGELFF.

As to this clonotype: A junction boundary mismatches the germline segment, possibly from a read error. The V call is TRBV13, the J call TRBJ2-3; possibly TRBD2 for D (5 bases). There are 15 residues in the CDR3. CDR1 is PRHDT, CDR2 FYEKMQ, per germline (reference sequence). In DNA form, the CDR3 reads TGTGCCTGCAGCGGACGGGCTAGCAGCACAGATACGCAGTATTTT. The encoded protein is CACSGRASSTDTQYF.

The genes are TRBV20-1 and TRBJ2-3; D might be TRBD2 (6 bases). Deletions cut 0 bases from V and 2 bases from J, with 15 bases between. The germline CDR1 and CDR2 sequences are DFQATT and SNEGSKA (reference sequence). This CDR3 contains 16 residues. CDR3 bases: TGCAGTGCTAGAGAACCAGCGGGCCGCTTCACAGATACGCAGTATTTT. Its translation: CSAREPAGRFTDTQYF.

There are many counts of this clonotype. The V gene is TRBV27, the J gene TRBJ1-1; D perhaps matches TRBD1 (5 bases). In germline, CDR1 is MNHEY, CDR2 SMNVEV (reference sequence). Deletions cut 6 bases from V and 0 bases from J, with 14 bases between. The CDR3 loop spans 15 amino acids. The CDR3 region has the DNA TGTGCCAGCAGGCTATATCTGGGGGTGAACACTGAAGCTTTCTTT. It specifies CASRLYLGVNTEAFF.

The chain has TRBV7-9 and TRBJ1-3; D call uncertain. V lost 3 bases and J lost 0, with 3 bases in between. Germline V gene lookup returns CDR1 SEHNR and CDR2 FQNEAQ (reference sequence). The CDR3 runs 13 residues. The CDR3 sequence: CASSFISGNTIYF. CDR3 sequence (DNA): TGTGCCAGCAGCTTTATCTCTGGAAACACCATATATTTT.

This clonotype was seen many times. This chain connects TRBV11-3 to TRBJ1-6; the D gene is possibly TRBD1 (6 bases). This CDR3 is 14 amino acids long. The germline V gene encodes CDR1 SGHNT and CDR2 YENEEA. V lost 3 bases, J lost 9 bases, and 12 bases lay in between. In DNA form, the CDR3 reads TGTGCCAGCAGCTTGGGACAAGGGCCTTCACCCCTCCACTTT. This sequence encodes CASSLGQGPSPLHF.

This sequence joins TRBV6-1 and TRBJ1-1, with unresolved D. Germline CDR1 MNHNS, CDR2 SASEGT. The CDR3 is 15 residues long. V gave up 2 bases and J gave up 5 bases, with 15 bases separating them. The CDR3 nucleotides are TGTGCCAGCAGTGAAATATCAAGCCGATATACTGAAGCTTTCTTT. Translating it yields CASSEISSRYTEAFF.

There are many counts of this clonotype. In DNA, the CDR3 is TGTGCCAGCAGCACCGGACAGGCGGGGTCCTACGAGCAGTACTTC. Protein product: CASSTGQAGSYEQYF. The rearrangement uses TRBV11-1 and TRBJ2-7, with D possibly being TRBD1 (7 bases). V was cut by 5 bases and J by 1 base, with 15 bases left in between. Germline values: CDR1 SGHAT, CDR2 FQDESV (reference sequence). The CDR3 contains 15 residues.

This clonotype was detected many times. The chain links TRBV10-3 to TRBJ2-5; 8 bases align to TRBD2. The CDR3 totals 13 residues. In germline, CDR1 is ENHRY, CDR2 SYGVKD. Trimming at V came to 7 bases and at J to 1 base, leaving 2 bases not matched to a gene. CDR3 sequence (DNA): TGTGCCATCAATAGCGGGGTCCAAGAGACCCAGTACTTC. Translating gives CAINSGVQETQYF.